The sequence of this TCR beta chain was determined in a study of T-cell memory formation after mild COVID-19. TCRdb re-analysed the 5' RACE reads in MiXCR, keeping a single row per CDR3 protein. The data show 150,000 to 200,000 distinct CDR3 sequences, roughly 15% seen once. Sequencing was performed on PBMCs or a T cell subset sorted from them (not recorded which). The source of this sequence is an adult woman who had mild COVID-19 (a few samples of this study predate the infection). Cell type and time point are not known.

CDR3: CASSVGRAGSGELFF. Written as DNA, the CDR3 is TGCGCCAGCAGCGTCGGGCGCGCCGGATCCGGGGAGCTGTTTTTT. This chain connects TRBV5-1 to TRBJ2-2; D is undetermined. Germline V gene lookup returns CDR1 SGHRS and CDR2 YFSETQ. V was pared by 4 bases and J by 6 bases, with 16 bases between. The CDR3 sequence is 15 residues long.